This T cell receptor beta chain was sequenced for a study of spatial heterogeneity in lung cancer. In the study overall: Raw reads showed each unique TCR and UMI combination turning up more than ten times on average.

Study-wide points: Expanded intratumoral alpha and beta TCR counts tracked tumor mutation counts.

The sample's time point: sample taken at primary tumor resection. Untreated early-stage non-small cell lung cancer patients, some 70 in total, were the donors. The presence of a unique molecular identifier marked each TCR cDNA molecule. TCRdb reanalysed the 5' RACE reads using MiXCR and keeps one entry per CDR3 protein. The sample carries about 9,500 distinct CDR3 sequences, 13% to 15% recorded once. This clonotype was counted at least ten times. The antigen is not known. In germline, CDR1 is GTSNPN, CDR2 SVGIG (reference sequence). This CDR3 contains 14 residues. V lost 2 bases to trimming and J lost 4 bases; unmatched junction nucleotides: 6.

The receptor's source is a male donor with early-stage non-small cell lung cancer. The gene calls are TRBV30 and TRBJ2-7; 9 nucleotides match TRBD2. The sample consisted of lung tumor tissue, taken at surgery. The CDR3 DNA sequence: TGTGCCTGGAGTAGAGCCAGCGGGAGGTACGAGCAGTACTTC. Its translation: CAWSRASGRYEQYF.